A selection of T cell receptor beta chains follows, all from one sample in a study of cytomegalovirus exposure and HLA in healthy donors. The table came from immunoSEQ multiplex PCR; TCRdb's copy has only in-frame clones and leaves some out. The data show over 150,000 clones, 75% to 90% seen once. Sequenced sample: PBMCs. These receptors were collected from a human donor in good health. Each CDR3 is given with its conserved first and last residue. The order of the fields is V gene, CDR3 length, D gene, J gene, clone size, CDR3 DNA, CDR3 protein. A D gene is named only where the DNA matches it firmly. Expanded clones get a size class; other rows say once, few or many, or leave the size out.

>TRBV5-4|15|TRBD2|TRBJ2-1|NA
TGTGCCAGCACTCGGGCAGCGGGGGGCTGGAATGAGCAGTTCTTC
CASTRAAGGWNEQFF
>TRBV9|15|TRBD1|TRBJ2-5|once
TGTGCCAGCAGCGGCAGGACAGGGGCCCAAGAGACCCAGTACTTC
CASSGRTGAQETQYF
>TRBV27|13|NA|TRBJ1-1|NA
TGTGCCAGCAGTTTGGGCAGGGTCACTGAAGCTTTCTTT
CASSLGRVTEAFF
>TRBV6-6|14|TRBD1|TRBJ1-5|NA
TGTGCCAGCAGGGAGGGACAGGGGTTTCAGCCCCAGCATTTT
CASREGQGFQPQHF
>TRBV6-5|15|NA|TRBJ1-2|NA
TGTGCCAGCAGTAAAACGGGACACGGCAACTATGGCTACACCTTC
CASSKTGHGNYGYTF
>TRBV7-8|13|NA|TRBJ1-2|once
TGTGCCAGCAGCGTAGGAGGAAGCTATGGCTACACCTTC
CASSVGGSYGYTF
>TRBV27|18|TRBD2|TRBJ2-3|NA
TGTGCCAGCAGCTTGCGGGGGACTAGCGGGGGCCGGACAGATACGCAGTATTTT
CASSLRGTSGGRTDTQYF
>TRBV7-3|13|NA|TRBJ2-2|NA
TGTGCCAGCAGCACGCATTCGGCCGGGGAGCTGTTTTTT
CASSTHSAGELFF
>TRBV6-5|14|TRBD1|TRBJ2-7|NA
TGTGCCAGCAGTTACTCGACAGGGTCGGGCGAGCAGTACTTC
CASSYSTGSGEQYF
>TRBV19|14|NA|TRBJ1-2|NA
TGTGCCAGTAGTATAGGCCAGGAGGACTATGGCTACACCTTC
CASSIGQEDYGYTF
>TRBV5-1|19|TRBD2|TRBJ2-1|NA
TGCGCCAGCAGCTTGACTGGACTAGCGGGGGTGGGGACCTACAATGAGCAGTTCTTC
CASSLTGLAGVGTYNEQFF
>TRBV29-1|12|NA|TRBJ1-1|NA
TGCAGCGTTACGGACGGACTCGCTGAAGCTTTCTTT
CSVTDGLAEAFF
>TRBV5-1|15|TRBD2|TRBJ2-1|NA
TGCGCCAGCAGCTTTGGACTAGATTCCTACAATGAGCAGTTCTTC
CASSFGLDSYNEQFF
>TRBV5-4|15|NA|TRBJ1-1|NA
TGTGCCAGCAGCAAAACGGGGGGAGTTGAATCGGTGACTTTCTTT
CASSKTGGVESVTFF
>TRBV25-1|14|TRBD1|TRBJ1-2|NA
TGTGCCAGCAGTGAATTCGGGACAGCCTATGGCTACACCTTC
CASSEFGTAYGYTF
>TRBV12-5|12|NA|TRBJ1-2|NA
TGTGCTAGTTCACAGGGTGGATATGGCTACACCTTC
CASSQGGYGYTF
>TRBV7-8|15|NA|TRBJ1-4|NA
TGTGCCAGCAGCTTAGGAGGCGGTTATAATGAAAAACTGTTTTTT
CASSLGGGYNEKLFF
>TRBV7-2|14|TRBD1|TRBJ1-1|NA
TGTGCCAGCAGCCCTGGACAGGGGGCGAGGAGAGCTTTCTTT
CASSPGQGARRAFF
>TRBV15|17|NA|TRBJ1-6|NA
TGTGCCACCAGCAGATCATTGTCGGTCTCCTATAATTCACCCCTCCACTTT
CATSRSLSVSYNSPLHF
>TRBV5-1|14|TRBD2|TRBJ2-3|NA
TGCGCCAGCAGCTTGGGGGGGAGGGCAGATACGCAGTATTTT
CASSLGGRADTQYF
>TRBV14|17|TRBD2|TRBJ2-3|NA
TGTGCCAGCAGCCAAGATGAAGCGGGGGCCAGCACAGATACGCAGTATTTT
CASSQDEAGASTDTQYF
>TRBV14|16|NA|TRBJ2-1|few
TGTGCCAGCAGCCAAGCCGGGGGTTTCTCCTACAATGAGCAGTTCTTC
CASSQAGGFSYNEQFF
>TRBV2|16|NA|TRBJ1-6|NA
TGTGCCAGCAGTGAACGGGAGGTAGGTGATTTTTCACCCCTCCACTTT
CASSEREVGDFSPLHF
>TRBV11-2|14|NA|TRBJ1-3|NA
TGTGCCAGCAGGCGACTAAGCTCTGGAAACACCATATATTTT
CASRRLSSGNTIYF
>TRBV9|17|TRBD2|TRBJ2-7|NA
TGTGCCAGCAGCGTAGGGACTAGCGGGAGGAGCTCCTACGAGCAGTACTTC
CASSVGTSGRSSYEQYF
>TRBV5-8|15|NA|TRBJ1-3|once
TGTGCCAGCAGCTTAAGAGCCGGGTCTGGAAACACCATATATTTT
CASSLRAGSGNTIYF
>TRBV28|14|NA|TRBJ1-1|NA
TGTGCCAGCAGTTGGACAGTTGCAAACACTGAAGCTTTCTTT
CASSWTVANTEAFF
>TRBV4-1|15|NA|TRBJ2-7|NA
TGCGCCAGCAGCCAAGCGCAGGGGCCCCTTAAGGAGCAGTACTTC
CASSQAQGPLKEQYF
>TRBV6-5|14|NA|TRBJ1-3|NA
TGTGCCAGCAGTTACTCCCCAGGGAAGAACACCACATATTTT
CASSYSPGKNTTYF
>TRBV6-5|15|NA|TRBJ2-7|few
TGTGCCAGCAGTCGCTCCCGGTCCGCCCCTCACGAGCAGTACTTC
CASSRSRSAPHEQYF
>TRBV6-5|14|TRBD2|TRBJ2-7|once
TGTGCCAGCAGCGGGGGGGGCTTCACCTACGAGCAGTACTTC
CASSGGGFTYEQYF